This section outlines one TCR beta chain sequence together with its context. Its antigen is currently unknown. This entry comes from a study of shared clonotypes between healthy human individuals. Study background: There were three CD4 naive, three CD4 memory, two CD8 naive and one CD8 memory plates per donor. General observations from the study: Despite large depth, sorted-subset datasets appeared incompletely sequenced.

There were no recent acute infections or vaccinations among the donors, who were healthy HIV-negative adults. Libraries were prepared by immunoSEQ multiplex PCR; TCRdb keeps only in-frame clonotypes and omits some of them. The sample includes a few million clones, around 94% of them seen just once. The germline V gene has CDR1 LGHNA and CDR2 YSLEER. V was trimmed by 0 bases and J by 7 bases, leaving 12 bases between them. The CDR3 runs 14 residues. The TCR comes from a man younger than 30 in good health. The chain has TRBV4-3 and TRBJ1-2, with D perhaps matching TRBD1 (5 bases). The sequenced sample consisted of naive CD4+ T cells sorted from blood. Documented subset: CD45RA+ positively selected. The chain's CDR3 is CASSQEGVTAGYTF. DNA of the CDR3: TGCGCCAGCAGCCAAGAGGGTGTGACAGCTGGCTACACCTTC.